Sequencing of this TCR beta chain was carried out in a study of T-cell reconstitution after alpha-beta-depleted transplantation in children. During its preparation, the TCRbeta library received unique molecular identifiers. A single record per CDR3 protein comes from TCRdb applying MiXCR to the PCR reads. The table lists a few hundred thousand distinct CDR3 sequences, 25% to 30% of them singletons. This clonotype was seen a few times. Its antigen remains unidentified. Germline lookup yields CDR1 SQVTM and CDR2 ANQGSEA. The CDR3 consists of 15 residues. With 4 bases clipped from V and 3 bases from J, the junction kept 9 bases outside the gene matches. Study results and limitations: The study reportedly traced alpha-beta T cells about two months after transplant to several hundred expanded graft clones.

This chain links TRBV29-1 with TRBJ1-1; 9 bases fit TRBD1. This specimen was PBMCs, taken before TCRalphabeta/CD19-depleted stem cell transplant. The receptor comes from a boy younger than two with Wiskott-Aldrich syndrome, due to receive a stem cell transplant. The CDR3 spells CSVGDRVYSYTEAFF. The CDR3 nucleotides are TGCAGCGTTGGGGACAGGGTCTATTCGTACACTGAAGCTTTCTTT. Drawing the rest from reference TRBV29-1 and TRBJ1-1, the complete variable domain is SAVISQKPSRDICQRGTSLTIQCQVDSQVTMMFWYRQQPGQSLTLIATANQGSEATYESGFVIDKFPISRPNLTFSTLTVSNMSPEDSSIYLCSVGDRVYSYTEAFFGQGTRLTVV.